These 7 T cell receptor beta chains share one sample of origin, sequenced in a study of control samples from healthy donors and cancer patients. Generated by immunoSEQ multiplex PCR, the TCRdb table keeps only in-frame clones and is missing some. The table includes approximately 41,000 clones, roughly 94% detected once. The sample was blood. All receptors come from a man in his sixties in good health.

V usage is TRBV11-1 and J usage is TRBJ2-7; 10 bases fit TRBD1. CDR3 length: 14 residues. V shed 3 bases and J 5 bases; nucleotides not matched to a gene: 4. The germline V gene encodes CDR1 SGHAT and CDR2 FQDESV (reference sequence). CDR3 protein: CASSLGTGVHEQYF. CDR3 DNA sequence: TGTGCCAGCAGCTTGGGGACAGGGGTACACGAGCAGTACTTC.

The CDR3 sequence is CASSRGRVEQYF. The CDR3 DNA reads TGTGCCAGCAGTCGCGGGAGGGTCGAGCAGTACTTC. The gene calls are TRBV11-2 and TRBJ2-7, with 9 nucleotides matching TRBD2. J was trimmed by 6 bases and V by 6 bases; bases with no gene match: 3. CDR1 is SGHAT and CDR2 is FQNNGV in the germline V gene. This CDR3 has 12 amino acids.

Here the CDR3 DNA reads TGCGCCAGCAGCCAATTAAGCTCCTATAATTCACCCCTCCACTTT. Its protein is CASSQLSSYNSPLHF. The chain recombines TRBV4-1 with TRBJ1-6; D remains ambiguous. Germline V gene lookup returns CDR1 MGHRA and CDR2 YSYEKL. This CDR3 is built from 15 residues. V shed 2 bases and J shed 0 bases, with 5 bases lying between them.

CDR3 loop: CASRAGQGKDEQYF. The CDR3 DNA reads as TGTGCCAGCAGAGCCGGACAGGGTAAAGACGAGCAGTACTTC. The chain uses TRBV6-6 and TRBJ2-7; 8 nucleotides match TRBD1. Trimming removed 6 bases from V and 5 bases from J; junction bases left unmatched: 9. Looked up from germline, CDR1 is MNHNY and CDR2 is SVGAGI (reference sequence). This CDR3 has 14 amino acids.

V usage is TRBV2 and J usage is TRBJ1-5; tentatively, D is TRBD1 (6 bases). The CDR3 sequence is 13 residues long. V lost 4 bases and J lost 3, with 7 bases in between. CDR1 SNHLY and CDR2 FYNNEI come from the germline V gene. The CDR3 bases are TGTGCCAGCAGTGGGACAGACAATCAGCCCCAGCATTTT. Residues: CASSGTDNQPQHF.

The gene calls are TRBV5-6 and TRBJ2-7; D gene unclear. The CDR3 loop spans 12 amino acids. Looked up from germline, CDR1 is SGHDT and CDR2 is YYEEEE. V was cut by 0 bases and J by 7 bases, with 8 bases left in between. The DNA of the CDR3 is TGTGCCAGCAGCTTGGTGGCGAGTGAGCAGTACTTC. It yields the protein CASSLVASEQYF.

The chain joins TRBV6-2 or TRBV6-3 to TRBJ1-1; perhaps TRBD1 as D (5 bases). CDR1 is MNHEY, CDR2 SVGEGT, per germline. Trimming pared 5 bases from V and 6 bases from J, leaving 16 bases between. The CDR3 consists of 14 residues. As DNA, the CDR3 is TGTGCCAGCAGTGGGGACCTGGTGGTAGCTGAAGCTTTCTTT. Translated, it gives CASSGDLVVAEAFF.